The 32 T cell receptor beta chains below come from one sample, sequenced in a study of T cell responses to AZD1222 COVID-19 vaccine. Data came from immunoSEQ multiplex PCR; TCRdb stores just in-frame clones and leaves some out. The profile shows more than 35,000 clones, around 77% of them singletons. The specimen was peripheral blood, collected 28 days after the second dose of the MenACWY control vaccine. The receptor source for this set is an adult who received the MenACWY meningococcal vaccine as a control.

The chain recombines TRBV7-9 with TRBJ1-2; 10 nucleotides agree with TRBD1. Trimming at V came to 5 bases and at J to 4 bases, leaving 4 bases not matched to a gene. CDR3 length: 14 residues. Germline-derived CDR1 and CDR2 are SEHNR and FQNEAQ (reference sequence). CDR3 residues: CASSPGDRGYGYTF. The CDR3 nucleotides read TGTGCCAGCAGCCCCGGGGACAGGGGCTATGGCTACACCTTC.

The chain uses TRBV9 and TRBJ2-1, with 7 positions matching TRBD2. The CDR3 contains 18 residues. The junction had 15 bases not matched to a gene; V was cut back by 4 bases and J by 2 bases. The V gene's germline CDR1 is SGDLS and CDR2 YYNGEE. The CDR3 region has the DNA TGTGCCAGCAGCAGGGCGGAAAACTCGGGGGGTACCTACAATGAGCAGTTCTTC. Translation: CASSRAENSGGTYNEQFF.

The chain joins TRBV18 to TRBJ1-4; TRBD1 matches at 9 bases. Germline trimming cut 3 bases from V and 5 bases from J; bases unmatched to any gene: 16. From germline, CDR1 is KGHSH and CDR2 LQKENI. The length of the CDR3 is 19 residues. In DNA, the CDR3 is TGTGCCAGCTCACCCATCCCGGGACAGGGTGGATTGGGCAATGAAAAACTGTTTTTT. It translates to CASSPIPGQGGLGNEKLFF.

The V gene is TRBV10-2, the J gene TRBJ1-5, with unresolved D. The V gene lost 0 bases and the J gene lost 9 bases, with 9 bases spanning the gap. CDR3 length: 13 amino acids. CDR1 and CDR2 (germline): WSHSY, SAAADI. CDR3 loop: CASSESKARPQHF. CDR3 in DNA: TGCGCCAGCAGTGAGTCAAAGGCAAGGCCCCAGCATTTT.

The rearrangement links TRBV7-9 to TRBJ2-7; D unresolved. Germline loops: CDR1 SEHNR, CDR2 FQNEAQ (reference sequence). This CDR3 region has 14 residues. Between the trimmed V and J ends, which lost 3 bases and 2 bases, there was a span of 11 bases. The CDR3 DNA sequence: TGTGCCAGCAGCTTTATAGGCCGGACCTACGAGCAGTACTTC. Its protein is CASSFIGRTYEQYF.

CDR3 DNA sequence: TGTGCCAGCAGCACCCGGACTCCATTCTACGAGCAGTACGTC. It codes for CASSTRTPFYEQYV. This rearrangement joins TRBV6-2 or TRBV6-3 to TRBJ2-7; a weak D match, TRBD2 (5 bases). The germline gives CDR1 MNHEY, CDR2 SVGEGT. There are 14 residues in the CDR3. Trimming pared 6 bases from V and 3 bases from J, leaving 15 bases between.

The chain combines TRBV24-1 with TRBJ2-5; perhaps TRBD1 as D (5 bases). This CDR3 has 16 amino acids. The V gene's germline CDR1 is KGHDR and CDR2 SFDVKD. V lost 5 bases to trimming and J lost 1 base, with 16 bases between them. In nucleotides, the CDR3 is TGTGCCACCAGTGCCCAAAAAAGGGGTGCCCAAGAGACCCAGTACTTC. This gives the protein CATSAQKRGAQETQYF.

This chain joins TRBV4-1 and TRBJ2-5, with 9 bases aligning to TRBD1. Germline V gives CDR1 MGHRA, CDR2 YSYEKL. The J segment lost 5 bases and the V segment lost 3 bases, leaving 7 bases of the junction unmatched. This CDR3 is 15 amino acids long. The CDR3 sequence: CASSQGDRVTETQYF. As DNA, the CDR3 is TGCGCCAGCAGCCAGGGGGACAGGGTGACCGAGACCCAGTACTTC.

This clone showed up just a few times. The chain joins TRBV11-2 to TRBJ1-5, with D perhaps TRBD1 (5 bases). Germline V lookup: CDR1 SGHAT, CDR2 FQNNGV. This CDR3 region has 13 residues. V was pared by 5 bases and J by 5 bases, with 10 bases between. The CDR3 DNA follows: TGTGCCAGCAGCCCGGGGGGGGATCAGCCCCAGCATTTT. Its translation: CASSPGGDQPQHF.

V and J are TRBV19 and TRBJ1-5, with a weak D call TRBD1 (5 bases). CDR1 and CDR2 from the germline V gene are LNHDA and SQIVND (reference sequence). V was clipped by 3 bases and J by 1 base, with 10 bases between them. The CDR3 is made up of 15 amino acids. As DNA, the CDR3 is TGTGCCAGTAGTATGGCCGGGGGAAGCAATCAGCCCCAGCATTTT. Protein product: CASSMAGGSNQPQHF.

This chain uses TRBV2 with TRBJ1-3; D is undetermined. V was shortened by 6 bases and J by 0 bases, with 21 bases between the two germline ends. CDR1 is SNHLY and CDR2 is FYNNEI in the germline V gene. The CDR3 length is 18 residues. The CDR3 DNA follows: TGTGCCAGCAGACTCCTCCCCAGTGGAAAGAGCTCTGGAAACACCATATATTTT. Translated, it gives CASRLLPSGKSSGNTIYF.

The J gene is TRBJ1-6, the V gene TRBV30; 7 bases are a match to TRBD1. The CDR3 sequence is 16 residues long. J was trimmed by 7 bases and V by 0 bases; bases with no gene match: 9. Germline V CDR1 and CDR2: GTSNPN, SVGIG (reference sequence). CDR3 residues: CAWSVARTGFNSPLHF. The DNA of the CDR3 is TGTGCCTGGAGTGTGGCTCGGACAGGTTTCAATTCACCCCTCCACTTT.

The chain recombines TRBV11-2 with TRBJ1-6, with a weak D call TRBD1 (5 bases). CDR3 length: 19 residues. CDR1 SGHAT and CDR2 FQNNGV come from the germline V gene. Trimming cost V 3 bases and J 0 bases, with 18 bases left between them. Here the CDR3 DNA reads TGTGCCAGCAGCTTCCACCTCGGCAGGGAAAGCTCCTATAATTCACCCCTCCACTTT. Its translation is CASSFHLGRESSYNSPLHF.

The chain joins TRBV18 to TRBJ1-3; weak D call: TRBD1 (6 bases). Trimming cost V 2 bases and J 4 bases, with 12 bases left between them. This CDR3 is built from 15 residues. Germline CDR1 KGHSH, CDR2 LQKENI. CDR3 amino acids: CASSPGQQKGNTIYF. The CDR3 coding sequence is TGTGCCAGCTCACCAGGACAGCAAAAAGGAAACACCATATATTTT.

V and J are TRBV4-2 and TRBJ2-1, with 11 bases that match TRBD2. The CDR3 covers 17 residues. Germline assignment: CDR1 LGHNA and CDR2 YNFKEQ. V lost 0 bases and J lost 8; bases outside the gene matches: 9. This chain's CDR3 is CASSQDGRLAGLDEQFF. The CDR3 DNA sequence: TGTGCCAGCAGCCAAGATGGAAGACTAGCGGGGTTAGATGAGCAGTTCTTC.

This chain joins TRBV29-1 and TRBJ1-1; 9 bases align to TRBD1. CDR1 and CDR2 from the germline V gene are SQVTM and ANQGSEA. The CDR3 consists of 14 residues. V lost 6 bases to trimming and J lost 6 bases; unmatched junction nucleotides: 11. The CDR3 sequence: CSVTGGAGLSEAFF. CDR3 nucleotides: TGCAGCGTCACAGGGGGCGCAGGTCTCTCTGAAGCTTTCTTT. The full variable domain, in which reference TRBV29-1 and TRBJ1-1 provide the parts outside the CDR3, is SAVISQKPSRDICQRGTSLTIQCQVDSQVTMMFWYRQQPGQSLTLIATANQGSEATYESGFVIDKFPISRPNLTFSTLTVSNMSPEDSSIYLCSVTGGAGLSEAFFGQGTRLTVV.

V is TRBV30 and J is TRBJ2-1, with 12 bases that match TRBD2. Germline V gene data show CDR1 as GTSNPN and CDR2 as SVGIG (reference sequence). The length of the CDR3 is 14 residues. J gave up 9 bases and V 0 bases, and 3 bases lay outside the gene matches. The CDR3 DNA is TGTGCCTGGAGTGTACAGGGACTAGCGGGTGAGCAGTTCTTC. This codes for CAWSVQGLAGEQFF.

The chain combines TRBV5-6 with TRBJ2-1; D tentatively fits TRBD1 or TRBD2 (5 bases each). Trimming removed 5 bases at V and 6 bases at J, with 15 bases between. The CDR3 totals 14 residues. Germline CDR1 is SGHDT and CDR2 is YYEEEE. CDR3 DNA: TGTGCCAGCAGTCCATACGGGACGTCCAATGAGCAGTTCTTC. It encodes CASSPYGTSNEQFF.

This clone appeared once. The rearrangement joins TRBV13 to TRBJ1-1; the D is unclear. Germline V gives CDR1 PRHDT, CDR2 FYEKMQ (reference sequence). Trimming took 3 bases from V and 2 from J, leaving 7 bases between them. This CDR3 spans 13 amino acids. This CDR3 reads CASSFWGNTEAFF. CDR3 DNA: TGTGCCAGCAGCTTTTGGGGAAACACTGAAGCTTTCTTT.

This clone was counted a few times. The V gene is TRBV9, the J gene TRBJ1-6; 8 bases agree with TRBD1. Germline V gene sequence: CDR1 SGDLS, CDR2 YYNGEE. The V and J ends lost 3 bases and 4 bases, in that order; junction bases with no gene match: 6. CDR3 length: 16 amino acids. CDR3 protein: CASSAGQGAYNSPLHF. The CDR3 DNA reads TGTGCCAGCAGCGCAGGGCAGGGGGCTTATAATTCACCCCTCCACTTT.

This chain links TRBV2 with TRBJ1-3; D call uncertain. V was trimmed by 11 bases and J by 3 bases, leaving 14 bases between them. The CDR3 runs 13 residues. CDR1 is SNHLY, CDR2 FYNNEI, per germline. CDR3 bases: TGTGCCGCGTCCGTTTTCGGTGGAAACACCATATATTTT. Its translation: CAASVFGGNTIYF.

The chain employs TRBV5-4 and TRBJ2-5, with D hard to call. Trimming cost V 5 bases and J 0 bases, with 8 bases left between them. The CDR3 is 13 amino acids. From germline, CDR1 is SGHNT and CDR2 YYREEE (reference sequence). CDR3 coding DNA: TGTGCCAGCAGGACCCGGGACCAAGAGACCCAGTACTTC. Translation: CASRTRDQETQYF.

The chain uses TRBV19 and TRBJ1-4; no definite D call. CDR1 LNHDA and CDR2 SQIVND come from the germline V gene (reference sequence). Trimming pared 3 bases from V and 4 bases from J, leaving 15 bases between. The CDR3 is 16 residues long. For the CDR3, the DNA is TGTGCCAGTAGTATGAGGCGGACCCCCCGTAATGAAAAACTGTTTTTT. Translation: CASSMRRTPRNEKLFF. Based on the CDR3 plus reference TRBV19 and TRBJ1-4, the full variable domain is DGGITQSPKYLFRKEGQNVTLSCEQNLNHDAMYWYRQDPGQGLRLIYYSQIVNDFQKGDIAEGYSVSREKKESFPLTVTSAQKNPTAFYLCASSMRRTPRNEKLFFGSGTQLSVL.

V and J are TRBV4-1 and TRBJ1-6, with D hard to call. Trimming removed 1 base at V and 7 bases at J, with 11 bases between. CDR1 is MGHRA and CDR2 is YSYEKL in the germline V gene. The CDR3 length is 15 residues. DNA of the CDR3: TGCGCCAGCAGCCAAGGCCCCCCGACCAATTCACCCCTCCACTTT. Translating it yields CASSQGPPTNSPLHF.

The CDR3 sequence is CASSLRGAWMDEKLFF. Here the CDR3 DNA reads TGTGCCAGCAGCCTCCGTGGGGCATGGATGGATGAAAAACTGTTTTTT. J is TRBJ1-4 and V is TRBV5-4, with D perhaps TRBD1 (5 bases). Germline CDR1 SGHNT, CDR2 YYREEE (reference sequence). This CDR3 region has 16 residues. V lost 4 bases and J 6 bases, leaving 19 bases between the germline ends.

CDR3 in amino acids: CASSRTTNTGELFF. As DNA, the CDR3 is TGTGCCAGCAGCCGGACGACGAACACCGGGGAGCTGTTTTTT. The rearrangement links TRBV14 to TRBJ2-2; no clear D gene. The CDR3 is 14 amino acids. From germline, CDR1 is SGHDN and CDR2 FVKESK. Trimming removed 4 bases at V and 0 bases at J, with 6 bases between.

The rearrangement uses TRBV7-9 and TRBJ2-3; D is perhaps TRBD2 (5 bases). V was cut by 5 bases and J by 3 bases, with 12 bases left in between. This CDR3 is 14 amino acids long. Germline CDR1 and CDR2: SEHNR and FQNEAQ (reference sequence). CDR3 nucleotide sequence: TGTGCCAGCAGCCCTAGTCGGGGTACAGATACGCAGTATTTT. Its translation: CASSPSRGTDTQYF.

The chain recombines TRBV5-1 with TRBJ2-7, with 12 bases fitting TRBD2. Looked up from germline, CDR1 is SGHRS and CDR2 is YFSETQ. With V trimmed by 0 bases and J by 5 bases, 12 bases remained unmatched. This CDR3 is built from 18 residues. CDR3 loop: CASSLEIASGRASNEQYF. The CDR3, as DNA: TGCGCCAGCAGCTTGGAGATCGCTAGCGGGAGGGCGTCGAACGAGCAGTACTTC.

V usage is TRBV30 and J usage is TRBJ2-2, with 10 bases lining up with TRBD2. V shed 4 bases and J 5 bases; nucleotides not matched to a gene: 7. Germline V gene sequence: CDR1 GTSNPN, CDR2 SVGIG (reference sequence). This CDR3 contains 15 residues. The CDR3 region has the DNA TGTGCCTGGACCCTAGCGGGGGCGGGGACCGGGGAGCTGTTTTTT. This gives the protein CAWTLAGAGTGELFF.

The chain combines TRBV5-1 with TRBJ2-1; 10 bases are shared with TRBD1. The J segment lost 7 bases and the V segment lost 0 bases, leaving 10 bases of the junction unmatched. This CDR3 is 17 amino acids long. Germline CDR1 and CDR2: SGHRS and YFSETQ. DNA for the CDR3: TGCGCCAGCAGCTTGGGACCCGGGACAGGGGTTCGGAATGAGCAGTTCTTC. As protein: CASSLGPGTGVRNEQFF.

CDR3 sequence reads: CASSGDRRGRGSGNTIYF. The CDR3 DNA is TGTGCCAGCAGTGGGGATCGGAGGGGGAGAGGGTCTGGAAACACCATATATTTT. The chain couples TRBV28 to TRBJ1-3; D possibly corresponds to TRBD1 (6 bases). CDR3 size: 18 residues. V was clipped by 5 bases and J by 1 base, with 21 bases between them. Per germline, CDR1 MDHEN and CDR2 SYDVKM.

This chain uses TRBV11-2 with TRBJ2-1; 10 bases fit TRBD2. Looked up from germline, CDR1 is SGHAT and CDR2 is FQNNGV. This CDR3 spans 15 amino acids. The junction had 5 bases not matched to a gene; V was cut back by 5 bases and J by 4 bases. The CDR3 nucleotides are TGTGCCAGCAGCGACGGGACTAGCGAGTACAATGAGCAGTTCTTC. Translated: CASSDGTSEYNEQFF.